The present T cell receptor beta chain was sequenced within a study of blood T cell repertoires in COVID-19. Original analysis: Amplified reference gene primers provided the basis for estimating nucleated cell counts. Here immunoSEQ multiplex PCR was the method, and the copy in TCRdb shows in-frame clones only, minus some. The DNA was the basis for D and trimming; V, J and clone size are from that table. The sample contains some 140,000 clones, roughly 83% of which appear only once. This CDR3 contains 16 residues. Per germline, CDR1 MDHEN and CDR2 SYDVKM. Trimming took off 3 bases at V and 3 bases at J, with 15 bases between the two ends. Participants came from roughly 24 US areas, aged about 18 to 95 years.

The TCR was taken from a man aged 35 to 55 with acute COVID-19. The rearrangement uses TRBV28 and TRBJ1-5; D is uncertain. Sequenced sample: PBMCs or T cells enriched from blood (not recorded which). For the CDR3, the DNA is TGTGCCAGCAGTTTTTTGAGTCCGAGCGACAATCAGCCCCAGCATTTT. Encoded protein: CASSFLSPSDNQPQHF.